This T cell receptor (beta chain) emerged from a study of T cells after yellow fever vaccination. Study details: The SMART-Seq v4 Ultra Low Input method served to prepare the low-cell-number fractions.

TCRdb reprocessed the 5' RACE reads via MiXCR and lists one record per CDR3 protein. The data show 300,000 or so distinct CDR3 sequences, about 7.8% seen once. The CDR3 loop spans 12 amino acids. Trimming took off 3 bases at V and 15 bases at J, with 18 bases between the two ends. Per the germline V gene, CDR1 is GTSNPN and CDR2 is SVGIG (reference sequence). This clonotype was picked up many times. The sequence came from a man aged 18 to 30 who received the YFV17D yellow fever vaccine. V is TRBV30 and J is TRBJ2-1, with unresolved D. The material was PBMCs, obtained roughly 47 days after the first yellow fever vaccination. This CDR3 is CAWRHTQTRPFF. CDR3 coding DNA: TGTGCCTGGAGACACACCCAAACGCGCCCGTTCTTC. Drawing the rest from reference TRBV30 and TRBJ2-1, the complete variable domain is SQTIHQWPATLVQPVGSPLSLECTVEGTSNPNLYWYRQAAGRGLQLLFYSVGIGQISSEVPQNLSASRPQDRQFILSSKKLLLSDSGFYLCAWRHTQTRPFFGPGTRLTVL.